The source of this T cell receptor (beta chain) is a study of T cells in Graves' hyperthyroidism and ophthalmopathy. Absence of ophthalmopathy progression within 18 months defined stable Graves' hyperthyroidism. Diagnosis rested on symptoms, serum thyroxine and TRAb, thyroid ultrasound, and orbital computed tomography. Amplification yielded TCR beta CDR3 regions, with RNA transcripts as the source. First-round RT-PCR with HTBI primers amplified the TCR CDR3 region. TCRdb recomputed calls from the multiplex PCR reads with MiXCR, one row per CDR3 protein. The sample lists approximately 640,000 distinct CDR3 sequences, around 16% seen once, with roughly 16% in the top ten. From germline, CDR1 is LGHDT and CDR2 YNNKEL (reference sequence). This CDR3 contains 12 residues.

This chain uses TRBV3-1 with TRBJ1-6; weak D call: TRBD1 (6 bases). Sequencing was performed on blood. This TCR came from a man between 45 and 60 years old with Graves' hyperthyroidism. The CDR3 loop reads CASNKGGEPLHF. CDR3 nucleotides: TGTGCTAGTAACAAGGGGGGAGAACCCCTCCACTTT.